Listed here are 12 T cell receptor beta chains from one sample, sequenced in a study of blood T cell repertoires in COVID-19. Here immunoSEQ multiplex PCR was the method, and the copy in TCRdb shows in-frame clones only, minus some. Of about 14,000 clones in the sample, around 84% were seen once. The sequenced sample consisted of peripheral blood. Receptors were obtained from a woman aged 45-65 years with active or convalescent COVID-19.

The gene calls are TRBV27 and TRBJ2-2, with a tentative D call TRBD1 (5 bases). CDR1 is MNHEY and CDR2 is SMNVEV in the germline V gene (reference sequence). The CDR3 consists of 14 residues. Trimming cost V 6 bases and J 6 bases, with 14 bases left between them. The CDR3 spells CASRRGCVSGELFF. For the CDR3, the DNA is TGTGCCAGCAGAAGGGGTTGTGTCTCCGGGGAGCTGTTTTTT.

The chain carries TRBV3-1 (or the pseudogene TRBV3-2) and TRBJ2-7, with a weak D call TRBD1 (6 bases). Between the trimmed V and J ends, which lost 1 base and 6 bases, there was a span of 16 bases. CDR1 and CDR2 from the germline V gene are LGHDT and YNNKEL (reference sequence). CDR3 length equals 15 residues. Here the CDR3 reads CASSQGQIVQGEQYF. CDR3 bases: TGTGCCAGCAGCCAAGGACAGATAGTACAGGGCGAGCAGTACTTC.

V usage is TRBV13 and J usage is TRBJ2-4, with TRBD1 matching over 9 bases. Trimming removed 2 bases from V and 0 bases from J; junction bases left unmatched: 5. The CDR3 has 17 amino acids. CDR1 and CDR2 from the germline V gene are PRHDT and FYEKMQ (reference sequence). The chain's CDR3 is CASSLTGGPLAKNIQYF. The CDR3 DNA reads as TGTGCCAGCAGCTTAACAGGGGGCCCACTAGCCAAAAACATTCAGTACTTC.

The rearrangement uses TRBV3-1 (or the pseudogene TRBV3-2) and TRBJ2-1; D gene uncertain. V lost 0 bases, J lost 12 bases, and 12 bases lay in between. This CDR3 is built from 13 residues. The germline V gene encodes CDR1 LGHDT and CDR2 YNNKEL (reference sequence). CDR3 protein: CASSQDLATRQFF. In DNA, the CDR3 is TGTGCCAGCAGCCAAGATCTGGCCACAAGGCAGTTCTTC.

The chain uses TRBV6-1 and TRBJ1-1; a weak D match, TRBD1 (5 bases). This CDR3 has 14 amino acids. V was pared by 3 bases and J by 5 bases, with 13 bases between. The germline V gene has CDR1 MNHNS and CDR2 SASEGT. The CDR3 DNA sequence: TGTGCCAGCAGTGAGGTGTGGGGGGGTACTGAAGCTTTCTTT. As protein: CASSEVWGGTEAFF.

This sequence joins TRBV9 and TRBJ2-2; 8 bases are shared with TRBD1. Germline CDR1 is SGDLS and CDR2 is YYNGEE. The length of the CDR3 is 16 residues. V was clipped by 1 base and J by 3 bases; unmatched bases: 5. The CDR3 loop is CASSVNQGADTGELFF. In DNA form, the CDR3 reads TGTGCCAGCAGCGTAAATCAGGGGGCCGACACCGGGGAGCTGTTTTTT.

V is TRBV7-2 and J is TRBJ2-2; possible D gene TRBD1, 5 bases. The ends were cut back, 2 bases at V and 1 base at J, with 14 bases in the middle. The CDR3 is 17 amino acids. Germline assignment: CDR1 SGHTA and CDR2 FQGNSA. CDR3 region: CASSLYPGIGNTGELFF. The CDR3 nucleotides read TGTGCCAGCAGCTTATATCCAGGGATAGGGAACACCGGGGAGCTGTTTTTT.

This chain joins TRBV14 and TRBJ1-1; D uncertain. There are 14 residues in the CDR3. V gave up 0 bases and J gave up 1 base, with 6 bases separating them. Germline V lookup: CDR1 SGHDN, CDR2 FVKESK. CDR3 protein: CASSQDGGNTEAFF. The CDR3 DNA is TGTGCCAGCAGCCAAGATGGAGGGAACACTGAAGCTTTCTTT.

The chain joins TRBV28 to TRBJ1-4, with D possibly matching TRBD1 (6 bases). The CDR3 spans 16 residues. The V gene lost 4 bases and the J gene lost 6 bases, with 18 bases spanning the gap. Looked up from germline, CDR1 is MDHEN and CDR2 is SYDVKM. CDR3 DNA sequence: TGTGCCAGCAGTTCCCTCATAGGGGGGGCTGATGAAAAACTGTTTTTT. The encoded protein is CASSSLIGGADEKLFF.

The chain combines TRBV30 with TRBJ1-2; D remains ambiguous. The CDR3 covers 15 residues. V was trimmed by 3 bases and J by 5 bases, leaving 19 bases between them. CDR1 is GTSNPN and CDR2 is SVGIG in the germline V gene (reference sequence). The CDR3, as DNA: TGTGCCTGGAGAAGATTGGACCGCCGGGGATATGGCTACACCTTC. Its protein product is CAWRRLDRRGYGYTF.

The chain combines TRBV5-1 with TRBJ1-2; D not certain. The CDR3 loop spans 15 amino acids. Trimming took off 1 base at V and 7 bases at J, with 17 bases between the two ends. Per germline, CDR1 SGHRS and CDR2 YFSETQ. The CDR3 spells CASSLRWEKRGGYTF. The CDR3 coding sequence is TGCGCCAGCAGCTTGAGGTGGGAGAAACGGGGTGGCTACACCTTC.

V and J are TRBV6-5 and TRBJ1-1, with 10 bases lining up with TRBD1. The CDR3 contains 15 residues. Unmatched junction bases numbered 7, after V lost 6 bases and J lost 3 bases. Germline CDR1 is MNHEY and CDR2 is SVGAGI. The CDR3 spells CASRRTGGRDTEAFF. CDR3 nucleotides: TGTGCCAGCAGGAGGACAGGGGGGCGGGACACTGAAGCTTTCTTT.